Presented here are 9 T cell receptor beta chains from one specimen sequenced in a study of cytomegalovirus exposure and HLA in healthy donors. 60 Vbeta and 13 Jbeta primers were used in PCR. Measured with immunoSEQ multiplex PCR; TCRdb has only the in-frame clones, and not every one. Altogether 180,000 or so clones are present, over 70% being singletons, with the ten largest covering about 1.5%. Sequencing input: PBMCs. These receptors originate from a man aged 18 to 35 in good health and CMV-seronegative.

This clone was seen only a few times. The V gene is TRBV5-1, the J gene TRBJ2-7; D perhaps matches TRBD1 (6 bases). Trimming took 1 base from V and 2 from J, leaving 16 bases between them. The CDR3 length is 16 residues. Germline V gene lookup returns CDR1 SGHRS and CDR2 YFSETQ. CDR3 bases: TGCGCCAGCAGCTTGACCGGGACAACTACTACCTACGAGCAGTACTTC. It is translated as CASSLTGTTTTYEQYF.

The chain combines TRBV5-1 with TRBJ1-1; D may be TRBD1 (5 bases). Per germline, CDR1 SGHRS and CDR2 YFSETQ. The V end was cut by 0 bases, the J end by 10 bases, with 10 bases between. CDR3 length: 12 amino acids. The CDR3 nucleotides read TGCGCCAGCAGCTTGGAGGGGCAGGGAGCTTTCTTT. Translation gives CASSLEGQGAFF.

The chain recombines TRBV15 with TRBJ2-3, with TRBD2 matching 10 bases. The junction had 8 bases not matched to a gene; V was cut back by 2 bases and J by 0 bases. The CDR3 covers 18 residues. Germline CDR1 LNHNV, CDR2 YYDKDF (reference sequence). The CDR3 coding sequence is TGTGCCACCAGCAGATTCGGGGCGACTAGCGGGAGCACAGATACGCAGTATTTT. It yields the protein CATSRFGATSGSTDTQYF.

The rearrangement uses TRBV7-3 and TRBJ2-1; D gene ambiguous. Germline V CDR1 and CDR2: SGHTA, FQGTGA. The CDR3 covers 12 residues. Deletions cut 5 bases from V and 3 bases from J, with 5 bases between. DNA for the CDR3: TGTGCCAGCAGCACTGGCTACAATGAGCAGTTCTTC. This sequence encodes CASSTGYNEQFF.

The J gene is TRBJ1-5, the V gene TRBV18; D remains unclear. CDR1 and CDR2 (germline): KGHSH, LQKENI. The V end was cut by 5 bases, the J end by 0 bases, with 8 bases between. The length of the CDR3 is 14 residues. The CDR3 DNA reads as TGTGCCAGCTCATACGCGGTTAGCAATCAGCCCCAGCATTTT. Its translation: CASSYAVSNQPQHF. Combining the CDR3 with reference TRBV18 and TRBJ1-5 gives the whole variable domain NAGVMQNPRHLVRRRGQEARLRCSPMKGHSHVYWYRQLPEEGLKFMVYLQKENIIDESGMPKERFSAEFPKEGPSILRIQQVVRGDSAAYFCASSYAVSNQPQHFGDGTRLSIL.

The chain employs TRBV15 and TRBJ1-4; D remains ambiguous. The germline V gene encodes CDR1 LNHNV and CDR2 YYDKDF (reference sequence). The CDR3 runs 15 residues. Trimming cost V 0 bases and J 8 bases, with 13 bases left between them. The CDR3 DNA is TGTGCCACCAGCAGAGAGGGGTCAGGAGGAGAAAAACTGTTTTTT. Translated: CATSREGSGGEKLFF. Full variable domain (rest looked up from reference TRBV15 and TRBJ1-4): DAMVIQNPRYQVTQFGKPVTLSCSQTLNHNVMYWYQQKSSQAPKLLFHYYDKDFNNEADTPDNFQSRRPNTSFCFLDIRSPGLGDTAMYLCATSREGSGGEKLFFGSGTQLSVL.

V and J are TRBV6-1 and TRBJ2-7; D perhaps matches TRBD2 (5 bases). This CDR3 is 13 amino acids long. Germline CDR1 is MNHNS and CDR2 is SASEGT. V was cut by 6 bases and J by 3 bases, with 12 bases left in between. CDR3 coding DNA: TGTGCCAGCAGGCTTCGGGAAAACTACGAGCAGTACTTC. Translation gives CASRLRENYEQYF.

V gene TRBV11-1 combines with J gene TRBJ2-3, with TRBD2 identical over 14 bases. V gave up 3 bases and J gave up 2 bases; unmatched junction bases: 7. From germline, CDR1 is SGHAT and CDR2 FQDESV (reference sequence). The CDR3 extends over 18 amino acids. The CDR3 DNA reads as TGTGCCAGCAGCTTGGGGACGACTAGCGGGGGGGACACAGATACGCAGTATTTT. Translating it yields CASSLGTTSGGDTDTQYF.

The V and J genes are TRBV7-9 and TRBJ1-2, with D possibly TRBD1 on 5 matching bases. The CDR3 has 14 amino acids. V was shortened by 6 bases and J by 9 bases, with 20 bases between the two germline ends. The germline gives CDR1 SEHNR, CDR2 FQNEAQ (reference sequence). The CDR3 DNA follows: TGTGCCAGCAGACTTGACAGTGCTTGGGGTAGCTACACCTTC. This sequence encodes CASRLDSAWGSYTF.